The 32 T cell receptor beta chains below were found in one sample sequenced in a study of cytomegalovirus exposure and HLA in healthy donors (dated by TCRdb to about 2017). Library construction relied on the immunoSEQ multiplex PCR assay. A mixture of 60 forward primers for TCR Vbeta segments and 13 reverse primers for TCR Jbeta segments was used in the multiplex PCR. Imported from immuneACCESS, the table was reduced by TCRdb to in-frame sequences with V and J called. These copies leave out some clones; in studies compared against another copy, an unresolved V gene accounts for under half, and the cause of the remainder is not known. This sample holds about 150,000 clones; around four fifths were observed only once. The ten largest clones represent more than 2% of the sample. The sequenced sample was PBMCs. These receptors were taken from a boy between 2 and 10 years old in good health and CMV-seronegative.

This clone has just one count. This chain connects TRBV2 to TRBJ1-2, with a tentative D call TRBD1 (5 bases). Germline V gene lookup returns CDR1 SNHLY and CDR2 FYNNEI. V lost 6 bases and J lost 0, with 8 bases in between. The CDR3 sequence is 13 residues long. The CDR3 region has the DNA TGTGCCAGCAGGCAGACAGCTAACTATGGCTACACCTTC. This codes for CASRQTANYGYTF. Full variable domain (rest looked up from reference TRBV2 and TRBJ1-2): EPEVTQTPSHQVTQMGQEVILRCVPISNHLYFYWYRQILGQKVEFLVSFYNNEISEKSEIFDDQFSVERPDGSNFTLKIRSTKLEDSAMYFCASRQTANYGYTFGSGTRLTVV.

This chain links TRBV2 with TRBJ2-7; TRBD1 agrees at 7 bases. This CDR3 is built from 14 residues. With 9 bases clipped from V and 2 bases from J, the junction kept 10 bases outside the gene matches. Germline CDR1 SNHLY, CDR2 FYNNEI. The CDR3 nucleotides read TGTGCCAGGGGTCCTAAAGGGACAGCCTACGAGCAGTACTTC. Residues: CARGPKGTAYEQYF. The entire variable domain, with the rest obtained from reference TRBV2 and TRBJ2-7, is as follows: EPEVTQTPSHQVTQMGQEVILRCVPISNHLYFYWYRQILGQKVEFLVSFYNNEISEKSEIFDDQFSVERPDGSNFTLKIRSTKLEDSAMYFCARGPKGTAYEQYFGPGTRLTVT.

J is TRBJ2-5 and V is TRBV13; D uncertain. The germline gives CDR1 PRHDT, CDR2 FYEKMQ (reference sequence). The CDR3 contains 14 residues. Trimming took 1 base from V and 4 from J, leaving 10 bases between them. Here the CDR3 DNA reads TGTGCCAGCAGCTTAGAAACAGCCGGAGAGACCCAGTACTTC. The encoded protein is CASSLETAGETQYF. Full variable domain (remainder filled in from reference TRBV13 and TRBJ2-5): AAGVIQSPRHLIKEKRETATLKCYPIPRHDTVYWYQQGPGQDPQFLISFYEKMQSDKGSIPDRFSAQQFSDYHSELNMSSLELGDSALYFCASSLETAGETQYFGPGTRLLVL.

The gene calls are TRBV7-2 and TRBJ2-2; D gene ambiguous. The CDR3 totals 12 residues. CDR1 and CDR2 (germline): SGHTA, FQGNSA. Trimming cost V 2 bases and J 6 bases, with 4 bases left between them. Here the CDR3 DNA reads TGTGCCAGCAGCTTAATCTCCGGGGAGCTGTTTTTT. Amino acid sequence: CASSLISGELFF.

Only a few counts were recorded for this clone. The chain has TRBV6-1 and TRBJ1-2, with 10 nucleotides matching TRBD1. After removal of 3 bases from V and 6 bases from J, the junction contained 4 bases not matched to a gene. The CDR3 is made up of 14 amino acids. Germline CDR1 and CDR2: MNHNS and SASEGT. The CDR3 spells CASSERTGGDGYTF. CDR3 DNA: TGTGCCAGCAGTGAGCGGACAGGGGGGGATGGCTACACCTTC.

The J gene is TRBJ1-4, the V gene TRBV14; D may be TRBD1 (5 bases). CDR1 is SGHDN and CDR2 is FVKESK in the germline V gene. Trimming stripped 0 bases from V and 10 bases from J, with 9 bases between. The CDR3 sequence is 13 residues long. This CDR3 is CASSQDLGRKLFF. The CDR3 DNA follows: TGTGCCAGCAGCCAAGATCTGGGGCGAAAACTGTTTTTT.

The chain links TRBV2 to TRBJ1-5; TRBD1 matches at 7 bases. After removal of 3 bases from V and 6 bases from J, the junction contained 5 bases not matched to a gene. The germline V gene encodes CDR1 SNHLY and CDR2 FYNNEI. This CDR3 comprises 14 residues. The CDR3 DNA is TGTGCCAGCAGTGACATCGACAGGGTTCAGCCCCAGCATTTT. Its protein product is CASSDIDRVQPQHF.

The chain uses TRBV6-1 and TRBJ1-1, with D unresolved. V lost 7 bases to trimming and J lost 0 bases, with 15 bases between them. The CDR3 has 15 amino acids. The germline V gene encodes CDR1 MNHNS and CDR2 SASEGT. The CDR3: CASTIESMVNTEAFF. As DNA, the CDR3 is TGTGCCAGCACTATCGAATCTATGGTGAACACTGAAGCTTTCTTT.

Here the CDR3 DNA reads TGCAGCGTTGAAACAATAAAGGGACTAGCTCCCGGGGAGCTGTTTTTT. Translated: CSVETIKGLAPGELFF. The rearrangement links TRBV29-1 to TRBJ2-2; 9 nucleotides align to TRBD2. Germline V gene data show CDR1 as SQVTM and CDR2 as ANQGSEA. V lost 2 bases to trimming and J lost 6 bases; unmatched junction nucleotides: 10. CDR3 length: 16 amino acids.

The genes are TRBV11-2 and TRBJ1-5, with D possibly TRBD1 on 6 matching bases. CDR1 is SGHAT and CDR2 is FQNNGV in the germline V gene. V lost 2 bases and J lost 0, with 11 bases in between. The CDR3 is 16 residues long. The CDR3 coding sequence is TGTGCCAGCAGCTTACGGCCGGACAGTAGCAATCAGCCCCAGCATTTT. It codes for CASSLRPDSSNQPQHF.

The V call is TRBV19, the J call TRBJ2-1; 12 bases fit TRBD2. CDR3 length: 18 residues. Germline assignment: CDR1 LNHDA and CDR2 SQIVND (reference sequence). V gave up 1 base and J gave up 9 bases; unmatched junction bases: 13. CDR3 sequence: CASSIAHRLAGVKGEQFF. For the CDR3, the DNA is TGTGCCAGTAGTATAGCACATAGACTAGCGGGAGTTAAAGGTGAGCAGTTCTTC.

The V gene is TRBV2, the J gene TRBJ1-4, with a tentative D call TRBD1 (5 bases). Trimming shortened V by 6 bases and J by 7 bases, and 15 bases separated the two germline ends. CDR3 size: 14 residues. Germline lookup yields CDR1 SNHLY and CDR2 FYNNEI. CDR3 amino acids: CASSDRTTREKLFF. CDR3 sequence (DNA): TGTGCCAGCAGCGATAGGACAACCCGTGAAAAACTGTTTTTT.

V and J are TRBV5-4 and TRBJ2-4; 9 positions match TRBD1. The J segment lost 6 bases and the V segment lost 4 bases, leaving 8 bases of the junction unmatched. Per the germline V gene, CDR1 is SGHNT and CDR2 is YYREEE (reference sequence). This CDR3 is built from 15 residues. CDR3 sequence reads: CASSGQGQGVNIQYF. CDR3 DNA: TGTGCCAGCAGCGGACAGGGACAGGGCGTAAACATTCAGTACTTC.

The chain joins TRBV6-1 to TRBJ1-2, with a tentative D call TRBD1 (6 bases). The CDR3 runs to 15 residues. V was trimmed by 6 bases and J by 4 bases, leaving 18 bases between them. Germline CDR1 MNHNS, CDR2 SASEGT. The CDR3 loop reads CASRRQDRPSYGYTF. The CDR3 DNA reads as TGTGCCAGCAGAAGACAGGACCGACCAAGCTATGGCTACACCTTC.

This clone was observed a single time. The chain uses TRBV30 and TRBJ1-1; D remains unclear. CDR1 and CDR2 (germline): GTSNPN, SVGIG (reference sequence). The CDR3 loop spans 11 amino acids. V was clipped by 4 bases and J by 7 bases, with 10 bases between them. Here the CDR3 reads CAWTPGLEAFF. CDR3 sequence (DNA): TGTGCCTGGACTCCTGGACTTGAAGCTTTCTTT.

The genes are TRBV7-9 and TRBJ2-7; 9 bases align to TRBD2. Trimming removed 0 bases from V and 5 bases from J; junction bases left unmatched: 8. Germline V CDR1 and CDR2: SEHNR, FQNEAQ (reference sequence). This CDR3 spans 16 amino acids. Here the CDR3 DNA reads TGTGCCAGCAGCTTAGCGATTAGCGGGAGAGGCGACGAGCAGTACTTC. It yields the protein CASSLAISGRGDEQYF.

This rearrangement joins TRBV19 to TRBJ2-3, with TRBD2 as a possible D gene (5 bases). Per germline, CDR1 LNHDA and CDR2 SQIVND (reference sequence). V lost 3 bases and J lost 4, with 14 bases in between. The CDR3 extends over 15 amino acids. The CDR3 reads CASSINVGSADTQYF. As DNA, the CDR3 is TGTGCCAGTAGTATTAACGTTGGTAGCGCAGATACGCAGTATTTT.

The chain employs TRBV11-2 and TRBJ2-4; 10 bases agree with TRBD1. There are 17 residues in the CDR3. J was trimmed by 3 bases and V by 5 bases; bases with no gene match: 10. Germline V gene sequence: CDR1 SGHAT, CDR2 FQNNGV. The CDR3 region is CASSRIDRGQVKNIQYF. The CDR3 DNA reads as TGTGCCAGCAGCCGAATAGACAGGGGGCAGGTCAAAAACATTCAGTACTTC. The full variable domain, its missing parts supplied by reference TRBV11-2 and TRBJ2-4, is EAGVAQSPRYKIIEKRQSVAFWCNPISGHATLYWYQQILGQGPKLLIQFQNNGVVDDSQLPKDRFSAERLKGVDSTLKIQPAKLEDSAVYLCASSRIDRGQVKNIQYFGAGTRLSVL.

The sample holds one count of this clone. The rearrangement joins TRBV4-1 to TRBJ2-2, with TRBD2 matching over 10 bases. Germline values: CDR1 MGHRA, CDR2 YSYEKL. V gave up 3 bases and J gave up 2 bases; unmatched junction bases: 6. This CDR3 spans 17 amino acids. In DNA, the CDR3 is TGCGCCAGCAGCCACGGCCTAGCGGGAGTAAACACCGGGGAGCTGTTTTTT. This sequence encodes CASSHGLAGVNTGELFF.

CDR3 amino acids: CASSLFASGGYEQYF. The CDR3 DNA sequence: TGTGCCAGCAGCTTATTCGCCTCCGGTGGCTACGAGCAGTACTTC. The V and J genes are TRBV7-9 and TRBJ2-7, with D unclear. The CDR3 runs 15 residues. The V end was cut by 2 bases, the J end by 3 bases, with 14 bases between. The germline V gene encodes CDR1 SEHNR and CDR2 FQNEAQ (reference sequence).

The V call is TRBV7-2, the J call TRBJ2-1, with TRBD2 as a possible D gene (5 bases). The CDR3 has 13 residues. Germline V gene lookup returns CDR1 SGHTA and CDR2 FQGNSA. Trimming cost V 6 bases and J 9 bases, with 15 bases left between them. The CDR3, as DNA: TGTGCCAGCAGTCCTCTGCGTGGAGGTGAGCAGTTCTTC. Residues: CASSPLRGGEQFF.

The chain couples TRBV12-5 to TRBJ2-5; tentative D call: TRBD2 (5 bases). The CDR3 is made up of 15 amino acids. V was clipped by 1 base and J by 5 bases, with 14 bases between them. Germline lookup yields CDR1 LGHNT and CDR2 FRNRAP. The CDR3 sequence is CASGLASGLRETQYF. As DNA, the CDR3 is TGTGCTAGTGGTTTGGCGTCGGGGTTAAGGGAGACCCAGTACTTC.

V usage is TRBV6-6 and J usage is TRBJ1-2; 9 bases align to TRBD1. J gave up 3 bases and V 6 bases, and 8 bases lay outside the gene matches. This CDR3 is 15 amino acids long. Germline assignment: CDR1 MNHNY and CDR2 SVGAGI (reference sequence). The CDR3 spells CASRKTGGFDYGYTF. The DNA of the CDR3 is TGTGCCAGCAGAAAAACAGGGGGCTTTGACTATGGCTACACCTTC.

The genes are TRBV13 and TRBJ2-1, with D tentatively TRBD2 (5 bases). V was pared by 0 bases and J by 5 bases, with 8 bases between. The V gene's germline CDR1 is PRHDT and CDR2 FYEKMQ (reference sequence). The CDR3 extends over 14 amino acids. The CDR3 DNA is TGTGCCAGCAGCTTAGGCCAAGCGGACAATGAGCAGTTCTTC. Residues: CASSLGQADNEQFF.

CDR3 in DNA: TGTGCCAGCAGCTTAGACGTGCTGGCGGGAGTTTACGAGCAGTACTTC. Its protein product is CASSLDVLAGVYEQYF. This chain connects TRBV13 to TRBJ2-7, with 7 bases fitting TRBD2. The CDR3 sequence is 16 residues long. The germline V gene encodes CDR1 PRHDT and CDR2 FYEKMQ (reference sequence). Trimming cost V 1 base and J 4 bases; bases outside gene matches: 10.

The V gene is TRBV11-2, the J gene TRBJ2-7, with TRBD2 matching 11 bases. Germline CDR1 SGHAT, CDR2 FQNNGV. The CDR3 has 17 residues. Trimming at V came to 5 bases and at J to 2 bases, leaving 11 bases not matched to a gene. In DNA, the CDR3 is TGTGCCAGCAGCCCGGAAGAGTTGGGACTAGCGGCCTACGAGCAGTACTTC. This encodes CASSPEELGLAAYEQYF.

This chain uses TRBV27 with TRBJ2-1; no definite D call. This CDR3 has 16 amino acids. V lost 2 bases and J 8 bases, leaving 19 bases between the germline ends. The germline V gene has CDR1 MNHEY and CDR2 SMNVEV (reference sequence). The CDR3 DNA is TGTGCCAGCAGTTTAAGTACCGGTAACGTTGTCCATGAGCAGTTCTTC. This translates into CASSLSTGNVVHEQFF.

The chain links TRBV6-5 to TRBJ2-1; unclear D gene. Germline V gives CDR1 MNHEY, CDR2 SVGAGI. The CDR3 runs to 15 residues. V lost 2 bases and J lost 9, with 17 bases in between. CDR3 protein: CASSYISPNPLEQFF. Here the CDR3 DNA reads TGTGCCAGCAGTTACATTAGCCCTAACCCCCTTGAGCAGTTCTTC.

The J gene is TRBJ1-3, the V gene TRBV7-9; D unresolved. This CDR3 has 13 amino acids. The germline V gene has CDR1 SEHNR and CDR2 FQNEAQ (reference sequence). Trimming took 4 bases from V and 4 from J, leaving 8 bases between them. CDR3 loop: CASSSSEGNTIYF. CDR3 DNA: TGTGCCAGCAGCTCCAGCGAGGGAAACACCATATATTTT.

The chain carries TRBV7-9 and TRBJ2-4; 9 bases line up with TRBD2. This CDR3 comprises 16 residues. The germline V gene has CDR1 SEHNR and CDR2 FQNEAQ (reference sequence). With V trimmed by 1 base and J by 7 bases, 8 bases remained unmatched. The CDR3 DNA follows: TGTGCCAGCAGCTTAGAAGGGCTAGCGGGATCCAACATTCAGTACTTC. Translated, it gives CASSLEGLAGSNIQYF.

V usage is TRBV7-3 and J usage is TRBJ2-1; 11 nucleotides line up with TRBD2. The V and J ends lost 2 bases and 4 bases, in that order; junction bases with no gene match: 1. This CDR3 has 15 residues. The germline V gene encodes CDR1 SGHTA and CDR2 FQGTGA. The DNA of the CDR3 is TGTGCCAGCAGCTTAGGACTAGCGGGTTACAATGAGCAGTTCTTC. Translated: CASSLGLAGYNEQFF. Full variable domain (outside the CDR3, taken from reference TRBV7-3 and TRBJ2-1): GAGVSQTPSNKVTEKGKYVELRCDPISGHTALYWYRQSLGQGPEFLIYFQGTGAADDSGLPNDRFFAVRPEGSVSTLKIQRTERGDSAVYLCASSLGLAGYNEQFFGPGTRLTVL.

The CDR3 DNA follows: TGTGCCAGCAGTGTACAGGGATTTAACTATGGCTACACCTTC. Protein product: CASSVQGFNYGYTF. This sequence joins TRBV2 and TRBJ1-2; a weak D match, TRBD1 (6 bases). Germline values: CDR1 SNHLY, CDR2 FYNNEI. The CDR3 spans 14 residues. Trimming took off 4 bases at V and 1 base at J, with 10 bases between the two ends.